One and the same sample provided the 7 T cell receptor beta chains below, sequenced in a study of T cell responses to AZD1222 COVID-19 vaccine. Generated by immunoSEQ multiplex PCR, the TCRdb table keeps only in-frame clones and is missing some. The sample yields about 150,000 clones, approximately 94% seen once. Sample: peripheral blood, taken on day 0 of AZD1222 vaccination. The receptors here all came from an adult in good health.

The chain uses TRBV4-1 and TRBJ1-6; D is unclear. The germline gives CDR1 MGHRA, CDR2 YSYEKL. The CDR3 runs to 18 residues. Trimming pared 0 bases from V and 8 bases from J, leaving 20 bases between. The CDR3 nucleotides read TGCGCCAGCAGCCAAGACCCCCCAGCTCCAGAGTATCATTCACCCCTCCACTTT. It encodes CASSQDPPAPEYHSPLHF.

V usage is TRBV5-1 and J usage is TRBJ2-5; D uncertain. This CDR3 is built from 14 residues. CDR1 and CDR2 (germline): SGHRS, YFSETQ. The V end was cut by 0 bases, the J end by 3 bases, with 9 bases between. CDR3 bases: TGCGCCAGCAGCTTGGCATCCGGCGAAGAGACCCAGTACTTC. Encoded protein: CASSLASGEETQYF.

This chain links TRBV24-1 with TRBJ2-1; 7 nucleotides match TRBD2. The CDR3 contains 14 residues. V dropped 1 base and J dropped 8; count of bases not matched to a gene: 4. Germline-derived CDR1 and CDR2 are KGHDR and SFDVKD. In nucleotides, the CDR3 is TGTGCCACCAGTGATTTACAGCGGGGCGATGAGCAGTTCTTC. It translates to CATSDLQRGDEQFF.

The chain carries TRBV29-1 and TRBJ2-3; no reliable D call. V dropped 3 bases and J dropped 6 bases, with 13 bases sitting between them. The CDR3 runs to 13 residues. Germline V CDR1 and CDR2: SQVTM, ANQGSEA. CDR3 sequence reads: CSVDGPRRDTQYF. CDR3 in DNA: TGCAGCGTTGACGGCCCCCGTAGGGATACGCAGTATTTT.

The chain is built from TRBV6-1 and TRBJ2-1; D gene uncertain. V lost 0 bases, J lost 2 bases, and 11 bases lay in between. The germline V gene has CDR1 MNHNS and CDR2 SASEGT. The CDR3 contains 16 residues. CDR3 sequence: CASSEALGSPYNEQFF. DNA for the CDR3: TGTGCCAGCAGTGAAGCCCTTGGCAGTCCCTACAATGAGCAGTTCTTC.

J is TRBJ1-5 and V is TRBV2, with D perhaps TRBD1 (5 bases). Germline lookup yields CDR1 SNHLY and CDR2 FYNNEI. This CDR3 comprises 15 residues. Trimming left V 3 bases short and J 2 bases short, with 11 bases between. This CDR3 reads CASSEEGRGNQPQHF. DNA for the CDR3: TGTGCCAGCAGTGAGGAGGGGCGAGGCAATCAGCCCCAGCATTTT.

The chain couples TRBV27 to TRBJ2-3; TRBD2 matches at 8 bases. CDR1 MNHEY and CDR2 SMNVEV come from the germline V gene (reference sequence). The J segment lost 4 bases and the V segment lost 6 bases, leaving 0 bases of the junction unmatched. The CDR3 has 12 amino acids. CDR3 in DNA: TGTGCCAGCAGGACTAGCGCAGATACGCAGTATTTT. Its translation: CASRTSADTQYF.